Below are 26 T cell receptor beta chains sequenced from a single sample in a study of blood T cells in healthy people across ages. A J-beta primer mix and a sample-barcoded 5' primer were used in a second PCR of roughly 6 to 11 cycles. TCRdb reprocessed the 5' RACE reads with MiXCR, giving one entry per CDR3 protein. The sample consists of about 1.6 million distinct CDR3 sequences, about 31% of them appearing once. Input material: blood. The receptors stem from a woman younger than 45 in good health.

The table lists this clonotype with a few counts. The V gene is TRBV7-9, the J gene TRBJ1-1; a possible D gene is TRBD1 (6 bases). V dropped 1 base and J dropped 0 bases, with 9 bases sitting between them. The CDR3 runs 15 residues. Germline-derived CDR1 and CDR2 are SEHNR and FQNEAQ (reference sequence). The DNA of the CDR3 is TGTGCCAGCAGCTTAGAGGGGGGAATGAACACTGAAGCTTTCTTT. This gives the protein CASSLEGGMNTEAFF.

CDR3 amino acids: CASQLAQNQETQYF. The CDR3 nucleotides read TGTGCCAGCCAGCTAGCGCAGAACCAAGAGACCCAGTACTTC. This chain connects TRBV28 to TRBJ2-5, with D possibly being TRBD2 (6 bases). V was shortened by 8 bases and J by 0 bases, with 13 bases between the two germline ends. CDR1 is MDHEN and CDR2 is SYDVKM in the germline V gene. CDR3 length: 14 residues.

This clonotype was seen many times. The CDR3 loop reads CASSALGPHETQYF. DNA for the CDR3: TGTGCCAGCAGTGCCTTGGGGCCGCACGAGACCCAGTACTTC. The chain uses TRBV6-1 and TRBJ2-5, with D possibly matching TRBD1 (5 bases). V was shortened by 4 bases and J by 5 bases, with 14 bases between the two germline ends. The CDR3 spans 14 residues. CDR1 is MNHNS and CDR2 is SASEGT in the germline V gene.

This clonotype occurred a few times. CDR3 DNA: TGCGCCAGCAGCCCGTCAGGGGAGAAGGGGTACAATGAGCAGTTCTTC. Amino acids: CASSPSGEKGYNEQFF. The chain combines TRBV4-1 with TRBJ2-1; D perhaps matches TRBD1 (6 bases). This CDR3 contains 16 residues. Trimming shortened V by 4 bases and J by 4 bases, and 17 bases separated the two germline ends. CDR1 is MGHRA and CDR2 is YSYEKL in the germline V gene.

The chain employs TRBV11-2 and TRBJ1-1; 7 bases map to TRBD1. Trimming at V came to 5 bases and at J to 6 bases, leaving 6 bases not matched to a gene. Germline CDR1 reads SGHAT; CDR2 reads FQNNGV. The CDR3 is 13 residues long. CDR3 region: CASSLGTASEAFF. The DNA for the CDR3 is TGTGCCAGCAGCCTCGGGACAGCGTCTGAAGCTTTCTTT.

This clonotype turned up a few times. CDR3 in amino acids: CASSFLGQNTQYF. The DNA of the CDR3 is TGTGCCAGCAGCTTCCTGGGACAGAATACGCAGTATTTT. The gene calls are TRBV7-6 and TRBJ2-3, with 7 bases fitting TRBD1. Germline CDR1 reads SGHVS; CDR2 reads FNYEAQ. CDR3 length equals 13 residues. J lost 7 bases, V lost 3 bases, and 4 bases had no gene match.

This clonotype was observed a handful of times. The CDR3 bases are TGCAGCGTTGAGGAGACTAGCGGGAGGCCTTCCTACGAGCAGTACTTC. This codes for CSVEETSGRPSYEQYF. The V call is TRBV29-1, the J call TRBJ2-7; TRBD2 matches at 13 bases. This CDR3 has 16 residues. Germline CDR1 SQVTM, CDR2 ANQGSEA. V shed 3 bases, J shed 1 base, and the junction held 6 bases outside the gene matches.

This clonotype was detected many times. V gene TRBV20-1 combines with J gene TRBJ2-5, with unresolved D. V dropped 0 bases and J dropped 6 bases, with 8 bases sitting between them. Germline CDR1 is DFQATT and CDR2 is SNEGSKA (reference sequence). The CDR3 totals 12 residues. The CDR3 reads CSARDSGKTQYF. CDR3 nucleotides: TGCAGTGCTAGAGATTCTGGGAAGACCCAGTACTTC.

The chain is built from TRBV20-1 and TRBJ1-6; TRBD1 matches 7 bases. The germline CDR1 and CDR2 sequences are DFQATT and SNEGSKA (reference sequence). V was pared by 3 bases and J by 7 bases, with 15 bases of the junction left unmatched. There are 17 residues in the CDR3. CDR3 in DNA: TGCAGTGCTAGGTGGATGGGGAGACAGGGACAGAATTCACCCCTCCACTTT. As protein: CSARWMGRQGQNSPLHF.

CDR3 residues: CASSQTGGWTEAFF. Here the CDR3 DNA reads TGTGCCAGCAGCCAAACAGGGGGGTGGACTGAAGCTTTCTTT. The J gene is TRBJ1-1, the V gene TRBV14; 8 nucleotides line up with TRBD1. The CDR3 totals 14 residues. V trimming: 2 bases; J trimming: 5 bases; junction bases outside the gene matches: 4. The V gene's germline CDR1 is SGHDN and CDR2 FVKESK.

This clonotype turned up a few times. The chain carries TRBV5-1 and TRBJ1-4; D unresolved. This CDR3 has 15 amino acids. The germline gives CDR1 SGHRS, CDR2 YFSETQ. V lost 4 bases to trimming and J lost 12 bases, with 22 bases between them. CDR3 in DNA: TGCGCCAGCAGCCCACGTTGGGAGTCAGCAGGTGAACTGTTTTTT. Translating gives CASSPRWESAGELFF.

This clonotype has just a few counts. This sequence joins TRBV5-6 and TRBJ2-3; 7 bases align to TRBD1. This CDR3 region has 17 residues. Germline V gene lookup returns CDR1 SGHDT and CDR2 YYEEEE. The J segment lost 2 bases and the V segment lost 1 base, leaving 10 bases of the junction unmatched. CDR3 protein: CASSLTLRGQYTDTQYF. The CDR3 nucleotides are TGTGCCAGCAGCTTGACCCTCCGGGGACAGTACACAGATACGCAGTATTTT.

This clonotype was found a few times. The chain joins TRBV2 to TRBJ2-3, with D uncertain. Germline values: CDR1 SNHLY, CDR2 FYNNEI. CDR3 size: 12 residues. V lost 11 bases and J 2 bases, leaving 11 bases between the germline ends. In DNA form, the CDR3 reads TGTGCCTCCCAGGACCCCACAGATACGCAGTATTTT. This encodes CASQDPTDTQYF.

This sequence joins TRBV12-3 or TRBV12-4 and TRBJ1-1, with 8 bases matching TRBD1. The CDR3 is made up of 12 amino acids. Losses at the gene ends were 6 bases for V and 6 bases for J; bases not matched to a gene: 3. DNA of the CDR3: TGTGCCAGCAGAGGACAGGGCTCTGAAGCTTTCTTT. Protein sequence: CASRGQGSEAFF.

The table lists this clonotype with many counts. The genes are TRBV10-3 and TRBJ2-3; maybe TRBD1 (5 bases). The CDR3 has 15 amino acids. The ends were cut back, 7 bases at V and 4 bases at J, with 18 bases in the middle. The germline gives CDR1 ENHRY, CDR2 SYGVKD. CDR3 protein: CAITSGRGPADTQYF. DNA of the CDR3: TGTGCCATCACGAGTGGAAGGGGCCCGGCAGATACGCAGTATTTT.

This clonotype occurred once. CDR3 sequence: CASRGTLNTEAFF. The DNA of the CDR3 is TGTGCCAGCAGGGGGACATTGAACACTGAAGCTTTCTTT. The chain links TRBV11-1 to TRBJ1-1; the D gene is possibly TRBD1 (6 bases). In germline, CDR1 is SGHAT, CDR2 FQDESV (reference sequence). The V and J ends lost 6 bases and 0 bases respectively, with 8 bases between them. The CDR3 contains 13 residues. Together with reference TRBV11-1 and TRBJ1-1, the CDR3 gives the full variable domain: EAEVAQSPRYKITEKSQAVAFWCDPISGHATLYWYRQILGQGPELLVQFQDESVVDDSQLPKDRFSAERLKGVDSTLKIQPAELGDSAMYLCASRGTLNTEAFFGQGTRLTVV.

The chain joins TRBV7-3 to TRBJ2-1; D remains ambiguous. Germline assignment: CDR1 SGHTA and CDR2 FQGTGA. V shed 7 bases and J shed 2 bases, with 18 bases lying between them. CDR3 length: 16 amino acids. CDR3 nucleotides: TGTGCCAGCACAACATCGGGTTTCCTCCCCTACAATGAGCAGTTCTTC. Residues: CASTTSGFLPYNEQFF.

The chain uses TRBV7-9 and TRBJ2-7; D is undetermined. Germline V gene lookup returns CDR1 SEHNR and CDR2 FQNEAQ (reference sequence). The CDR3 extends over 12 amino acids. Trimming removed 4 bases from V and 4 bases from J, with 8 bases in between. The CDR3 loop reads CASSSDWYEQYF. The CDR3 DNA reads TGTGCCAGCAGCTCTGACTGGTACGAGCAGTACTTC. The full variable domain, its missing parts supplied by reference TRBV7-9 and TRBJ2-7, is DTGVSQNPRHKITKRGQNVTFRCDPISEHNRLYWYRQTLGQGPEFLTYFQNEAQLEKSRLLSDRFSAERPKGSFSTLEIQRTEQGDSAMYLCASSSDWYEQYFGPGTRLTVT.

Worth noting for this clonotype: Just one base apart from a much larger clone, this may be a read error. V and J are TRBV20-1 and TRBJ1-2, with TRBD1 identical over 7 bases. Germline V gene lookup returns CDR1 DFQATT and CDR2 SNEGSKA (reference sequence). There are 14 residues in the CDR3. With 6 bases clipped from V and 8 bases from J, the junction kept 15 bases outside the gene matches. CDR3 protein: CSAEGQRASLGYTF. For the CDR3, the DNA is TGCAGTGCCGAGGGACAGAGGGCGAGTTTGGGCTACACCTTC.

The genes are TRBV29-1 and TRBJ2-1; D may match TRBD1 or TRBD2 (5 bases each). The CDR3 extends over 14 amino acids. Germline V gene sequence: CDR1 SQVTM, CDR2 ANQGSEA. V was trimmed by 6 bases and J by 9 bases, leaving 21 bases between them. CDR3 nucleotides: TGCAGCGTGGCAATACCGGGGCCAAGGAGTGAGCAGTTCTTC. Its protein is CSVAIPGPRSEQFF.

This chain connects TRBV27 to TRBJ1-5, with D maybe TRBD1 (5 bases). This CDR3 spans 15 amino acids. Per germline, CDR1 MNHEY and CDR2 SMNVEV (reference sequence). Trimming cost V 5 bases and J 7 bases, with 18 bases left between them. CDR3 DNA: TGTGCCAGCAGTCCCGCGAGGGGAGGGATACAGCCCCAGCATTTT. As protein: CASSPARGGIQPQHF.

This sequence joins TRBV7-6 and TRBJ2-1, with 7 positions matching TRBD1. The CDR3 runs 14 residues. The germline V gene encodes CDR1 SGHVS and CDR2 FNYEAQ. The junction had 5 bases not matched to a gene; V was cut back by 4 bases and J by 5 bases. The CDR3 sequence: CASSSWTGDNEQFF. The CDR3 coding sequence is TGTGCCAGCAGCTCCTGGACAGGCGACAATGAGCAGTTCTTC.

This sequence joins TRBV30 and TRBJ1-2; 7 nucleotides agree with TRBD1. This CDR3 spans 14 amino acids. Trimming took 2 bases from V and 4 from J; bases not matched to a gene: 7. CDR1 is GTSNPN and CDR2 is SVGIG in the germline V gene (reference sequence). The CDR3 DNA follows: TGTGCCTGGAGTCCCAGCCGGGACAGCTATGGCTACACCTTC. Its protein is CAWSPSRDSYGYTF.

In the case of this clonotype: Being one base from a much bigger clone, this may be a read error. The chain joins TRBV10-3 to TRBJ2-5; no reliable D call. Germline V CDR1 and CDR2: ENHRY, SYGVKD. V dropped 2 bases and J dropped 13 bases, with 14 bases sitting between them. This CDR3 spans 12 amino acids. The CDR3 coding sequence is TGTGCCATCAGTGAGGGGTCCTACGAGCTGTACTTC. It specifies CAISEGSYELYF.

This clonotype was picked up one time. This sequence joins TRBV9 and TRBJ2-1; weak D call: TRBD2 (6 bases). Germline-derived CDR1 and CDR2 are SGDLS and YYNGEE. The V end lost 2 bases, the J end lost 6 bases, and 24 bases lay between the germline ends. The CDR3 loop spans 18 amino acids. The CDR3 loop reads CASSVDYEASNRFNEQFF. The CDR3 coding sequence is TGTGCCAGCAGCGTGGACTACGAGGCTAGCAACCGGTTCAATGAGCAGTTCTTC.

A few counts support this clonotype. V is TRBV27 and J is TRBJ2-7; D is uncertain. In germline, CDR1 is MNHEY, CDR2 SMNVEV (reference sequence). The CDR3 spans 15 residues. V lost 5 bases to trimming and J lost 5 bases, with 19 bases between them. The CDR3 nucleotides are TGTGCCAGCAGTCCCCGTTGGGGATTGGTTCACGAGCAGTACTTC. Amino acid sequence: CASSPRWGLVHEQYF.